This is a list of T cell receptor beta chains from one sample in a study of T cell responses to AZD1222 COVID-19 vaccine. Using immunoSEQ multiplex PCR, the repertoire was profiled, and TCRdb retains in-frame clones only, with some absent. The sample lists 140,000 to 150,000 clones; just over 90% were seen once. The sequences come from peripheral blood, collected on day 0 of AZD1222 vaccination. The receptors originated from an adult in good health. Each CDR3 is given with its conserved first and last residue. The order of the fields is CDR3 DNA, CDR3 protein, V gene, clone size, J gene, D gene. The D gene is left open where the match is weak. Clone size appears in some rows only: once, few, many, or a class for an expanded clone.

TGTGCCAGCAGCCAGACGGGGGATTCACCCCTCCACTTT CASSQTGDSPLHF TRBV5-5 - TRBJ1-6 -
TGTGCCAGTAGTTCGGGACTGACAGATACGCAGTATTTT CASSSGLTDTQYF TRBV19 - TRBJ2-3 -
TGTGCCAGCAGTCCCCACCGAGGGGCCAAGGGGAACACTGAAGCTTTCTTT CASSPHRGAKGNTEAFF TRBV27 - TRBJ1-1 -
TGTGCCAGCTCACCAATGAGCGGGGGACAGGGGGCTGGGGCCAACGTCCTGACTTTC CASSPMSGGQGAGANVLTF TRBV18 - TRBJ2-6 TRBD1
TGTGCCAGCAGCTATCGCGGGAGCTCAAGGAACGAGCAGTACTTC CASSYRGSSRNEQYF TRBV13 medium-sized TRBJ2-7 TRBD2
TGCGCCAGCAGCCAAGTAGGGGACAGGGCCTCCTACGAGCAGTACTTC CASSQVGDRASYEQYF TRBV4-1 once TRBJ2-7 TRBD1
TGTGCCAGCAGCCAACAGGGCCTTACTGGAAACACCATATATTTT CASSQQGLTGNTIYF TRBV3-1/TRBV3-2 - TRBJ1-3 -
TGTGCCTCTCACACTGAAGCTTTCTTT CASHTEAFF TRBV19 - TRBJ1-1 -
TGTGCCAGCAGCCAGGACAGGGGAGCCGGGGAGCTGTTTTTT CASSQDRGAGELFF TRBV6-5 - TRBJ2-2 TRBD1
TGTGCCAGCAGTGCCCTCCAGCGGCGCGAAAAACTGTTTTTT CASSALQRREKLFF TRBV2 - TRBJ1-4 -
TGTGCCAGCAGTGATGGGGTTGTCACAGATACGCAGTATTTT CASSDGVVTDTQYF TRBV2 - TRBJ2-3 -
TGTGCCAGCAGCCCAGATACCGGGGGGGCCTCTGGAAACACCATATATTTT CASSPDTGGASGNTIYF TRBV3-1/TRBV3-2 - TRBJ1-3 -
TGCAGCGTTGGATTGGGTTTATACAATGAGCAGTTCTTC CSVGLGLYNEQFF TRBV29-1 - TRBJ2-1 -
TGTGCCTGGAGTGTGAAAGCAAACTATGGCTACACCTTC CAWSVKANYGYTF TRBV30 - TRBJ1-2 -
TGTGCCAGCAGCCAAGCTCAGGGGGTTTCCTACGAGCAGTACTTC CASSQAQGVSYEQYF TRBV4-2 - TRBJ2-7 TRBD1
TGTGCCAGCAGCTTTCTAGCAAGTCCCCAAGAGACCCAGTACTTC CASSFLASPQETQYF TRBV7-8 - TRBJ2-5 -
TGTGCCAGTAGTCGGGGACAGACAGATACGCAGTATTTT CASSRGQTDTQYF TRBV19 - TRBJ2-3 TRBD1
TGTGCCAGCAGCTCAGGGTATGGGAATGGGAATACGCAGTATTTT CASSSGYGNGNTQYF TRBV7-9 - TRBJ2-3 -
TGCGCCAGCAGCCTACCGGGACAGGGGGCAAGCACTGAAGCTTTCTTT CASSLPGQGASTEAFF TRBV5-1 - TRBJ1-1 TRBD1
TGTGCCAGCTCACCATTCCGTACTAGCATCCACGAGCAGTACTTC CASSPFRTSIHEQYF TRBV18 - TRBJ2-7 -
TGTGCCAGCAGCTTAGATCCTCTAACCGTGAATGAGCAGTTCTTC CASSLDPLTVNEQFF TRBV7-2 - TRBJ2-1 -
TGTGCCTGGAGCCAGGGAGGGGGAGCAAACTATGGCTACACCTTC CAWSQGGGANYGYTF TRBV30 once TRBJ1-2 -
TGTGCCAGCAGTTACTCATCACAGGCTGGGGCCAACGTCCTGACTTTC CASSYSSQAGANVLTF TRBV6-5 once TRBJ2-6 -
TGTGCCAGCAGCCTAGAAGAGACCTACTCCTACGAGCAGTACTTC CASSLEETYSYEQYF TRBV6-6 - TRBJ2-7 -
TGCGCCAGCAGCTTTCAGGGAGGAACTAATGAAAAACTGTTTTTT CASSFQGGTNEKLFF TRBV5-1 - TRBJ1-4 -
TGTGCCAGCAGCCTCAACCTGGGAGATACGCAGTATTTT CASSLNLGDTQYF TRBV14 - TRBJ2-3 -
TGCAGCGTTGAAGATCTTAGGGCTAGCGGGAGGCGAACGAGAGAGACCCAGTACTTC CSVEDLRASGRRTRETQYF TRBV29-1 - TRBJ2-5 TRBD2
TGTGCTAGTGGTGACACACGGGGCTATGGCTACACCTTC CASGDTRGYGYTF TRBV12-5 - TRBJ1-2 -
TGTGCCAGCAGCCCAGCGGGGACAGCAGCTAACTATGGCTACACCTTC CASSPAGTAANYGYTF TRBV7-6 - TRBJ1-2 TRBD1
TGTGCCAGCAGCCAAGATGAAAGGGGTGAAAAACTGTTTTTT CASSQDERGEKLFF TRBV3-1/TRBV3-2 - TRBJ1-4 -
TGTGCCATCAGTGAGGGCTCCTACAATGAGCAGTTCTTC CAISEGSYNEQFF TRBV10-3 - TRBJ2-1 -
TGTGCCAGCAGGGATCAGGGGGCCCTAGCTAACTATGGCTACACCTTC CASRDQGALANYGYTF TRBV2 - TRBJ1-2 TRBD1
TGTGCCAGCAGCTTAGCGGTCTCCCAACAAGAGACCCAGTACTTC CASSLAVSQQETQYF TRBV7-9 - TRBJ2-5 -
TGCGCCAGCAGCTTGGACGCCGCTAACTATGGCTACACCTTC CASSLDAANYGYTF TRBV5-1 - TRBJ1-2 -
TGTGCCAGCAGCTTAGGGGCAGATAGCGGGAGCACCTACGAGCAGTACTTC CASSLGADSGSTYEQYF TRBV7-9 - TRBJ2-7 TRBD2
TGTGCCAGCAGCTTTAGCGGGGGGAGCGCAGATACGCAGTATTTT CASSFSGGSADTQYF TRBV5-4 - TRBJ2-3 TRBD2
TGTGCCAGTACCCTACTAGGACAGGGAAACGAAAAACTGTTTTTT CASTLLGQGNEKLFF TRBV19 - TRBJ1-4 TRBD1
TGTGCCAGCAGTTACTCAGGGGGATCTGGAAACACCATATATTTT CASSYSGGSGNTIYF TRBV6-5 - TRBJ1-3 -
TGTGCCAGCAGCTTGGGGGGGAGACTGGGAGAGACCCAGTACTTC CASSLGGRLGETQYF TRBV5-6 - TRBJ2-5 -
TGTGCCATCAGTGAGCAAACAGGGGGCGATCAGCCCCAGCATTTT CAISEQTGGDQPQHF TRBV10-3 - TRBJ1-5 TRBD1
TGTGCCAGCAGCCAACCCGGACCTGGAAACACCATATATTTT CASSQPGPGNTIYF TRBV3-1/TRBV3-2 - TRBJ1-3 -
TGCGCCAGCAGCTTTAGGGCTTACACTGAAGCTTTCTTT CASSFRAYTEAFF TRBV5-1 - TRBJ1-1 -
TGTGCCAGCAGCTTAGCTCGTCTAGCGGGGACCTACGAGCAGTACTTC CASSLARLAGTYEQYF TRBV11-2 - TRBJ2-7 TRBD2
TGTGCCAGCAGTTACCTTACGGGCCCAAGGGACTATGGCTACACCTTC CASSYLTGPRDYGYTF TRBV6-5 - TRBJ1-2 -
TGTGCCAGCAGTTACGACGGCAGGGGGCAGTACGAGCAGTACTTC CASSYDGRGQYEQYF TRBV6-5 - TRBJ2-7 TRBD1